The present entry profiles one T cell receptor (beta chain) with its context. Antigen: not known. The sample comes from a study of OX40 agonist ivuxolimab in advanced cancers. Study details: At approximately 83% male, the cohort had a mean age of 60 years, ranging from about 23 to 79. Study-wide results and limits: The authors also found low normalized T-cell clonal expansion in some nonresponders. Patients who responded partially at 0.1-3.0 mg/kg showed clonal expansion ranking among the lowest.

CDR1 is LGHNA, CDR2 YSLEER, per germline. This CDR3 has 19 residues. V lost 1 base to trimming and J lost 7 bases; unmatched junction nucleotides: 15. This table comes from immunoSEQ multiplex PCR, and its TCRdb copy is limited to in-frame clones, with some not included. This table has fewer than 65,000 clones, nearly 90% appearing once. This TCR came from an adult with an advanced solid tumor such as melanoma, head and neck, liver or kidney cancer. The chain couples TRBV4-3 to TRBJ2-1; 11 bases agree with TRBD2. The source material was CD4+ or CD8+ T cells sorted from blood, sampled in a trial of the OX40 agonist ivuxolimab. The CDR3 coding sequence is TGCGCCAGCAGCCAAGGTCGGCCGGGGCTAGCGGGGGGTGGAAATGAGCAGTTCTTC. Its protein product is CASSQGRPGLAGGGNEQFF.